The entry that follows covers one TCR beta chain sequence. Antigen: not known. This entry is derived from a study of monozygotic twins with cystic fibrosis. The CDR3 contains 14 residues. Germline CDR1 reads LGHNA; CDR2 reads YSLEER. The J segment lost 3 bases and the V segment lost 4 bases, leaving 5 bases of the junction unmatched. Generated by immunoSEQ multiplex PCR, the TCRdb table keeps only in-frame clones and is missing some. Among about 22,000 clones listed, around nine tenths were seen once. Study results and limitations: Unrelated CF individuals shared fewer identical clonotypes than monozygotic CF twins.

The source material was blood. The source is a woman aged 30 to 39 with cystic fibrosis. This rearrangement joins TRBV4-3 to TRBJ2-7; 8 bases map to TRBD2. The CDR3 here is CASSPSGGDYEQYF. DNA for the CDR3: TGCGCCAGCAGCCCATCCGGGGGGGACTACGAGCAGTACTTC.